A selection of T cell receptor beta chains follows, all from one sample in a study of beta chain features in type 1 diabetes. Sequencing was performed with immunoSEQ multiplex PCR; in TCRdb, only in-frame clones are kept and a portion is missing. The sample has 400,000 to 550,000 clones; about an eighth are singletons. Input material: naive CD4+ T cells from blood. The receptor source for this set is a woman aged 18-35 years in good health. The CDR3 runs from the conserved cysteine through the conserved F or W. The order of the fields is V gene, clone size, D gene, J gene, CDR3 DNA, CDR3 protein. A D gene is named only where the DNA matches it firmly. Where a row states a size, it is once, few, many or the class of an expanded clone; other rows omit it.

v_call: TRBV9
clone_size: -
d_call: -
j_call: TRBJ2-1
cdr3_nt: TGTGCCAGCAGCGCCCTCGCCACAGGGTCTGATGAGCAGTTCTTC
cdr3_aa: CASSALATGSDEQFF

v_call: TRBV5-1
clone_size: -
d_call: -
j_call: TRBJ1-2
cdr3_nt: TGCGCCAGCAGCAGTGGGAACCACCCGAACTATGGCTACACCTTC
cdr3_aa: CASSSGNHPNYGYTF

v_call: TRBV6-5
clone_size: -
d_call: TRBD1
j_call: TRBJ2-7
cdr3_nt: TGTGCCAGCAGTTACACCTACAGGGGCGACGAGCAGTACTTC
cdr3_aa: CASSYTYRGDEQYF

v_call: TRBV29-1
clone_size: -
d_call: -
j_call: TRBJ2-5
cdr3_nt: TGCAGTTCACTCGGGCTAGCACAGACCAAAGAGACCCAGTACTTC
cdr3_aa: CSSLGLAQTKETQYF

v_call: TRBV7-9
clone_size: -
d_call: -
j_call: TRBJ1-6
cdr3_nt: TGTGCCAGCAGCTCACGACAGTTATATAATTCACCCCTCCACTTT
cdr3_aa: CASSSRQLYNSPLHF

v_call: TRBV6-5
clone_size: few
d_call: -
j_call: TRBJ2-5
cdr3_nt: TGTGCCAGCAGCGCAGTATACCAAGAGACCCAGTACTTC
cdr3_aa: CASSAVYQETQYF

v_call: TRBV28
clone_size: few
d_call: -
j_call: TRBJ1-3
cdr3_nt: TGTGCCAGCAGTTACCCCTCTGGAAACACCATATATTTT
cdr3_aa: CASSYPSGNTIYF

v_call: TRBV7-2
clone_size: few
d_call: TRBD2
j_call: TRBJ2-5
cdr3_nt: TGTGCCAGCAGCTTAAACCGGGGGGACCAAGAGACCCAGTACTTC
cdr3_aa: CASSLNRGDQETQYF

v_call: TRBV6-5
clone_size: -
d_call: -
j_call: TRBJ1-1
cdr3_nt: TGTGCCAGCAGCCCTCAAGCGACAGGTCCAGCTTTCTTT
cdr3_aa: CASSPQATGPAFF

v_call: TRBV30
clone_size: few
d_call: -
j_call: TRBJ2-7
cdr3_nt: TGTGCCTGGGTCAAGAGAGGGCCGGGCTACGAGCAGTACTTC
cdr3_aa: CAWVKRGPGYEQYF

v_call: TRBV30
clone_size: few
d_call: TRBD1
j_call: TRBJ2-1
cdr3_nt: TGTGCCTGGAGTGCCCTAGGGACAGGGACCTACAATGAGCAGTTCTTC
cdr3_aa: CAWSALGTGTYNEQFF

v_call: TRBV7-9
clone_size: -
d_call: -
j_call: TRBJ2-1
cdr3_nt: TGTGCCAGCAGCTTAGTTGCGGGGAGAGGGCTCAATGAGCAGTTCTTC
cdr3_aa: CASSLVAGRGLNEQFF

v_call: TRBV13
clone_size: few
d_call: -
j_call: TRBJ2-1
cdr3_nt: TGTGCCAGCAGTCCACAGACCTACACCTACAATGAGCAGTTCTTC
cdr3_aa: CASSPQTYTYNEQFF

v_call: TRBV2
clone_size: few
d_call: -
j_call: TRBJ2-4
cdr3_nt: TGTGCCAGCAGTGAAGCGCGGGACATTCAGTACTTC
cdr3_aa: CASSEARDIQYF

v_call: TRBV5-8
clone_size: few
d_call: TRBD1
j_call: TRBJ2-5
cdr3_nt: TGTGCCAGCAGCCGGGACAGGGGAGAGACCCAGTACTTC
cdr3_aa: CASSRDRGETQYF

v_call: TRBV19
clone_size: -
d_call: -
j_call: TRBJ2-2
cdr3_nt: TGTGCCAGTAGGGAGGGCACCGGGGAGCTGTTTTTT
cdr3_aa: CASREGTGELFF

v_call: TRBV19
clone_size: few
d_call: TRBD2
j_call: TRBJ2-5
cdr3_nt: TGTGCCAGTAGTCGGACACTAGCGGGAGGTGAGACCCAGTACTTC
cdr3_aa: CASSRTLAGGETQYF

v_call: TRBV7-2
clone_size: few
d_call: -
j_call: TRBJ2-7
cdr3_nt: TGTGCCAGCAGTATGAATGGGGGGGCTGGCTACGAGCAGTACTTC
cdr3_aa: CASSMNGGAGYEQYF

v_call: TRBV4-3
clone_size: few
d_call: -
j_call: TRBJ2-5
cdr3_nt: TGCGCCAGCAGCCAAGTCCCTCTTACTGGGACCCAGTACTTC
cdr3_aa: CASSQVPLTGTQYF

v_call: TRBV6-6
clone_size: few
d_call: -
j_call: TRBJ2-5
cdr3_nt: TGTGCCAGCAGTTTTAACCCCGATTACGAGACCCAGTACTTC
cdr3_aa: CASSFNPDYETQYF

v_call: TRBV6-5
clone_size: few
d_call: -
j_call: TRBJ2-7
cdr3_nt: TGTGCCAGCAGTACGGCGGGGCGCGGTGGGCAGTACTTC
cdr3_aa: CASSTAGRGGQYF

v_call: TRBV7-2
clone_size: -
d_call: TRBD1
j_call: TRBJ1-1
cdr3_nt: TGTGCCAGCAGCTCGAGGACAGGGTGGGCTGAAGCTTTCTTT
cdr3_aa: CASSSRTGWAEAFF

v_call: TRBV29-1
clone_size: few
d_call: TRBD2
j_call: TRBJ2-7
cdr3_nt: TGCAGCGTTGAGGCCCCGGGACTAGCGGACGAGCAGTACTTC
cdr3_aa: CSVEAPGLADEQYF

v_call: TRBV4-3
clone_size: few
d_call: -
j_call: TRBJ1-2
cdr3_nt: TGCGCCAGCAGCCAAACCGGGACTACCTATGGCTACACCTTC
cdr3_aa: CASSQTGTTYGYTF

v_call: TRBV9
clone_size: few
d_call: -
j_call: TRBJ2-1
cdr3_nt: TGTGCCAGCAGCGTAGGTGTAAACTCCTACAATGAGCAGTTCTTC
cdr3_aa: CASSVGVNSYNEQFF

v_call: TRBV5-4
clone_size: -
d_call: -
j_call: TRBJ2-3
cdr3_nt: TGTGCCAGCAGTTGGGACCAAGTGACACCAGATACGCAGTATTTT
cdr3_aa: CASSWDQVTPDTQYF

v_call: TRBV6-5
clone_size: -
d_call: TRBD2
j_call: TRBJ2-7
cdr3_nt: TGTGCCAGCAGTTACTCCGGGACTAGTTACGAGCAGTACTTC
cdr3_aa: CASSYSGTSYEQYF

v_call: TRBV5-1
clone_size: -
d_call: TRBD1
j_call: TRBJ2-1
cdr3_nt: TGCGCCAGCAGCTCCTTGACCGGGACAGGGGAAGGGGAGCAGTTCTTC
cdr3_aa: CASSSLTGTGEGEQFF

v_call: TRBV15
clone_size: few
d_call: -
j_call: TRBJ2-7
cdr3_nt: TGTGCCACCAGCAGAGCTTTGGCGGCGTACGAGCAGTACTTC
cdr3_aa: CATSRALAAYEQYF

v_call: TRBV7-3
clone_size: -
d_call: -
j_call: TRBJ2-5
cdr3_nt: TGTGCCAGCAGCTCCCCGGACTTGTACCAAGAGACCCAGTACTTC
cdr3_aa: CASSSPDLYQETQYF

v_call: TRBV29-1
clone_size: few
d_call: TRBD1
j_call: TRBJ1-2
cdr3_nt: TGCAGCGTTGTAGCCGTCAACAGGGGAGGTAGCTACACCTTC
cdr3_aa: CSVVAVNRGGSYTF

v_call: TRBV13
clone_size: -
d_call: TRBD2
j_call: TRBJ2-2
cdr3_nt: TGTGCCAGCAGCCCCCCGCTGTTAGCGGGATTCGGGGAGCTGTTTTTT
cdr3_aa: CASSPPLLAGFGELFF

v_call: TRBV14
clone_size: many
d_call: -
j_call: TRBJ2-1
cdr3_nt: TGTGCCAGCAGTCCAGGGAGCAATGAGCAGTTCTTC
cdr3_aa: CASSPGSNEQFF

v_call: TRBV9
clone_size: -
d_call: -
j_call: TRBJ1-2
cdr3_nt: TGTGCCAGCAGCGTAGCAGGGACGGATAACTATGGCTACACCTTC
cdr3_aa: CASSVAGTDNYGYTF

v_call: TRBV2
clone_size: few
d_call: -
j_call: TRBJ2-3
cdr3_nt: TGTGCCAGCAGGTACCGGGCCCTCGTAACGACAGATACGCAGTATTTT
cdr3_aa: CASRYRALVTTDTQYF

v_call: TRBV30
clone_size: -
d_call: -
j_call: TRBJ1-3
cdr3_nt: TGTGCCTGGAGGCAGGGCTCTGGAAACACCATATATTTT
cdr3_aa: CAWRQGSGNTIYF

v_call: TRBV7-9
clone_size: few
d_call: -
j_call: TRBJ1-1
cdr3_nt: TGTGCCAGCAGCGGGAAGAGCATTGATTTCTTT
cdr3_aa: CASSGKSIDFF

v_call: TRBV18
clone_size: few
d_call: -
j_call: TRBJ2-2
cdr3_nt: TGTGCCAGCTCACCATTTGAGGTCACCGGGGAGCTGTTTTTT
cdr3_aa: CASSPFEVTGELFF

v_call: TRBV28
clone_size: -
d_call: -
j_call: TRBJ1-2
cdr3_nt: TGTGCCAGCAGTTCGGGTCTTTATGGCTACACCTTC
cdr3_aa: CASSSGLYGYTF

v_call: TRBV18
clone_size: -
d_call: -
j_call: TRBJ2-1
cdr3_nt: TGTGCCAGCTCACCAATCGAGGGAGGCTCCTACAATGAGCAGTTCTTC
cdr3_aa: CASSPIEGGSYNEQFF

v_call: TRBV12-5
clone_size: -
d_call: -
j_call: TRBJ2-1
cdr3_nt: TGTGCTAGTGGTTTGGGCCCCGAGCAGTTCTTC
cdr3_aa: CASGLGPEQFF

v_call: TRBV5-1
clone_size: few
d_call: -
j_call: TRBJ2-5
cdr3_nt: TGCGCCAGCAGCTTGGAATCAGGACGGCGAGAGACCCAGTACTTC
cdr3_aa: CASSLESGRRETQYF

v_call: TRBV7-8
clone_size: few
d_call: TRBD2
j_call: TRBJ2-7
cdr3_nt: TGTGCCAGCAGCGCTGCGAAAACAGGCGGGAGGCAGTACTTC
cdr3_aa: CASSAAKTGGRQYF

v_call: TRBV4-3
clone_size: few
d_call: -
j_call: TRBJ2-5
cdr3_nt: TGCGCCAGCAGCCACGGGACCCTCGGGGAGACCCAGTACTTC
cdr3_aa: CASSHGTLGETQYF

v_call: TRBV2
clone_size: -
d_call: -
j_call: TRBJ2-3
cdr3_nt: TGTGCCAGCGCAAGCACAGATACGCAGTATTTT
cdr3_aa: CASASTDTQYF

v_call: TRBV5-1
clone_size: -
d_call: -
j_call: TRBJ2-1
cdr3_nt: TGCGCCAGCAGGACGGGGGAATACAATGAGCAGTTCTTC
cdr3_aa: CASRTGEYNEQFF

v_call: TRBV7-6
clone_size: -
d_call: -
j_call: TRBJ2-3
cdr3_nt: TGTGCCAGCAGCCGCGGACGGACAGCCAGCACAGATACGCAGTATTTT
cdr3_aa: CASSRGRTASTDTQYF